This paragraph reports one TCR beta chain. The study recruited people aged roughly 18 to 95 years across around 24 US areas. The protocol was immunoSEQ multiplex PCR, while the TCRdb copy is restricted to in-frame clones and leaves out a portion. The sample carries fewer than 250,000 clones, 83% recorded once. The sample belongs to a study of blood T cell repertoires in COVID-19. For the study at large: PBMCs, B-cell-depleted T cells, or T cells provided the cDNA or gDNA that made up the material.

Sequencing was performed on PBMCs or T cells enriched from blood (not recorded which). The receptor's source is a woman in her forties who had been exposed to COVID-19.

The CDR3 protein is CASSPGAGGAETQYF. The CDR3 DNA reads as TGTGCCAGCAGTCCCGGAGCAGGGGGCGCTGAGACCCAGTACTTC. The genes are TRBV6-5 and TRBJ2-5; the match to TRBD1 covers 8 bases. V shed 5 bases and J 5 bases; nucleotides not matched to a gene: 10. There are 15 residues in the CDR3. The germline V gene encodes CDR1 MNHEY and CDR2 SVGAGI.